This T cell receptor beta chain was captured by sequencing in a study of CD8+CD57+ T cells in acquired aplastic anemia. Study-level background: The study obtained an average of 3.2 ug of DNA from sorted CD4+ and CD8+ cells. Study results and limitations: Patients and controls were not found to differ significantly in CD8+ Simpson's diversity. Sharing between patients and controls was observed for twenty-nine CD8+ CDR3 sequences.

An expansion of CD8+CD57+ cells by flow cytometry had been shown in patients chosen for sequencing. None of the patients had been given any therapy when their blood was sampled. Trimming took off 5 bases at V and 1 base at J, with 16 bases between the two ends. This CDR3 spans 15 amino acids. The germline V gene has CDR1 DFQATT and CDR2 SNEGSKA (reference sequence). Genomic DNA was employed as the template in profiling TCR beta VDJ and CDR3. A single record per CDR3 protein comes from TCRdb applying MiXCR to the reads. This sample yields 150,000 to 200,000 distinct CDR3 sequences, of which 48% are seen a single time; about 31% belongs to the top ten. Turning to this clonotype: Its antigen is not known.

The receptor's source is a human donor with aplastic anemia. The rearrangement joins TRBV20-1 to TRBJ2-3; tentative D call: TRBD1 (10 bases). The specimen sequenced was sorted CD4+, CD8+, or CD8+CD57+ T cells (not recorded which) from PBMCs. The CDR3 DNA sequence: TGCAGTGCTCCTAGCGGGACAGGGGGCACAGATACGCAGTATTTT. It is translated as CSAPSGTGGTDTQYF.